This TCR beta chain came from a study of neoadjuvant nivolumab and ipilimumab in lung cancer. Study-level background: The combination arm added day-1 ipilimumab 1 mg/kg to nivolumab 3 mg/kg on days 1, 15, 29.

Concerning this clone itself: What it recognizes is unknown.

Notes on the study in general: Blood richness before therapy tracked richness in tumors resected after neoadjuvant therapy. Only a single major-pathologic-response sample was available for clonality analysis. Only two of four nivolumab-treated tumors gained richness and clonality by surgery.

TCRdb's copy holds only in-frame clones and misses some; the assay was immunoSEQ multiplex PCR. The repertoire holds roughly 20,000 clones, roughly 80% seen once, with roughly 9% in the top ten. The germline V gene encodes CDR1 SGHTS and CDR2 YDEGEE. The CDR3 contains 15 residues. V was cut by 2 bases and J by 0 bases, with 9 bases left in between. This chain connects TRBV5-8 to TRBJ1-3; D gene ambiguous. The sequence was collected from an adult with non-small cell lung cancer. Material: tumor tissue, obtained after neoadjuvant nivolumab, alone or with ipilimumab, at or shortly before surgery. The CDR3 bases are TGTGCCAGCAGCTTTCCTACCGCCTCTGGAAACACCATATATTTT. Protein sequence: CASSFPTASGNTIYF.